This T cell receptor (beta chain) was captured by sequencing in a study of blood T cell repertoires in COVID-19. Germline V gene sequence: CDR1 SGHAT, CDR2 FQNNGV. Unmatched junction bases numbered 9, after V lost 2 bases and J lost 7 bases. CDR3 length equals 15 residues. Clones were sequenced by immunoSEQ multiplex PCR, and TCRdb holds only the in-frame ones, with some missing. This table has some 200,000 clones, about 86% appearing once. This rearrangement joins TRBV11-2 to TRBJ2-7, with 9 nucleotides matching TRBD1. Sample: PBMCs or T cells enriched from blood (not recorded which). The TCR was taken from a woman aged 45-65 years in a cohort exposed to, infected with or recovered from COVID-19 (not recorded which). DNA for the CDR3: TGTGCCAGCAGCTTAAACCCCGGGACAGGGCTAGAGCAGTACTTC. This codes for CASSLNPGTGLEQYF.